The 10 T cell receptor beta chains below come from one sample, sequenced in a study of vaccination effects on CD4 cells after COVID-19. The antigens of these receptors remain unknown. With roughly 10 days of culture completed, CD4+ T cells were isolated. Of the BNT162b2 and mRNA-1273 vaccines, participants received two doses of one or the other. TCRdb's table, derived via immunoSEQ multiplex PCR, lists solely in-frame clones and lacks some. The table records tens of thousands of clones, more than 60% of them present only once. The sequencing here drew on CD4+ T cells from PBMCs cultured without peptide, taken after COVID-19 vaccination. The receptors derive from a human donor who received a COVID-19 vaccine.

The chain couples TRBV11-2 to TRBJ2-3; possible D gene TRBD1, 5 bases. This CDR3 has 14 amino acids. The germline V and J ends were trimmed by 1 base and 4 bases, with 9 bases remaining between them. In germline, CDR1 is SGHAT, CDR2 FQNNGV. The CDR3 is CASSLGRAADTQYF. The CDR3 DNA reads as TGTGCCAGCAGCTTAGGCAGGGCCGCAGATACGCAGTATTTT. The entire variable domain, with the rest obtained from reference TRBV11-2 and TRBJ2-3, is as follows: EAGVAQSPRYKIIEKRQSVAFWCNPISGHATLYWYQQILGQGPKLLIQFQNNGVVDDSQLPKDRFSAERLKGVDSTLKIQPAKLEDSAVYLCASSLGRAADTQYFGPGTRLTVL.

This sequence joins TRBV5-1 and TRBJ1-2; no clear D. The CDR3 is 11 amino acids. The germline V gene has CDR1 SGHRS and CDR2 YFSETQ. V was trimmed by 4 bases and J by 0 bases, leaving 1 base between them. The CDR3 DNA follows: TGCGCCAGCAGCACTAACTATGGCTACACCTTC. This encodes CASSTNYGYTF. The whole variable domain, filled in from reference TRBV5-1 and TRBJ1-2, reads KAGVTQTPRYLIKTRGQQVTLSCSPISGHRSVSWYQQTPGQGLQFLFEYFSETQRNKGNFPGRFSGRQFSNSRSEMNVSTLELGDSALYLCASSTNYGYTFGSGTRLTVV.

The rearrangement uses TRBV11-3 and TRBJ2-3; TRBD1 aligns across 7 bases. Germline CDR1 SGHNT, CDR2 YENEEA. The V segment lost 2 bases and the J segment 1 base; nucleotides outside the gene matches: 6. CDR3 length equals 16 residues. CDR3 region: CASSLKITGGTDTQYF. The DNA for the CDR3 is TGTGCCAGCAGCTTAAAGATCACAGGGGGCACAGATACGCAGTATTTT.

The chain couples TRBV10-3 to TRBJ1-2; TRBD1 is a possible D gene (6 bases). Germline V gene data show CDR1 as ENHRY and CDR2 as SYGVKD. This CDR3 is built from 14 residues. Deletions cut 2 bases from V and 2 bases from J, with 9 bases between. CDR3 coding DNA: TGTGCCATCAGTGAGCGGCAGGGGAACTATGGCTACACCTTC. Encoded protein: CAISERQGNYGYTF.

This chain links TRBV18 with TRBJ2-1, with D possibly being TRBD1 (5 bases). Trimming shortened V by 4 bases and J by 5 bases, and 12 bases separated the two germline ends. There are 14 residues in the CDR3. The V gene's germline CDR1 is KGHSH and CDR2 LQKENI. The CDR3 DNA follows: TGTGCCAGCTCACTAATTCAGACAGACAATGAGCAGTTCTTC. Translating gives CASSLIQTDNEQFF.

The chain uses TRBV28 and TRBJ1-1; weak D call: TRBD1 (6 bases). Looked up from germline, CDR1 is MDHEN and CDR2 is SYDVKM. This CDR3 region has 13 residues. Trimming removed 6 bases from V and 4 bases from J, with 12 bases in between. CDR3 in amino acids: CASRGGGRTEAFF. In DNA, the CDR3 is TGTGCCAGCAGAGGGGGGGGGCGCACTGAAGCTTTCTTT. Full variable domain (remainder filled in from reference TRBV28 and TRBJ1-1): DVKVTQSSRYLVKRTGEKVFLECVQDMDHENMFWYRQDPGLGLRLIYFSYDVKMKEKGDIPEGYSVSREKKERFSLILESASTNQTSMYLCASRGGGRTEAFFGQGTRLTVV.

The chain combines TRBV7-2 with TRBJ2-5, with D perhaps matching TRBD2 (6 bases). Germline V lookup: CDR1 SGHTA, CDR2 FQGNSA. This CDR3 has 14 residues. V lost 5 bases and J lost 6, with 16 bases in between. The CDR3 protein is CASSRSDGGKTQYF. The DNA of the CDR3 is TGTGCCAGCAGCCGCTCGGACGGCGGGAAGACCCAGTACTTC.

J is TRBJ2-7 and V is TRBV11-1, with D unresolved. The germline CDR1 and CDR2 sequences are SGHAT and FQDESV (reference sequence). Deletions cut 0 bases from V and 3 bases from J, with 6 bases between. CDR3 length equals 13 residues. CDR3 in amino acids: CASSLAQSYEQYV. As DNA, the CDR3 is TGTGCCAGCAGCTTAGCACAGAGCTACGAGCAGTACGTC.

This rearrangement joins TRBV5-6 to TRBJ1-3; TRBD1 matches at 7 bases. V lost 4 bases, J lost 0 bases, and 4 bases stayed unmatched. Per the germline V gene, CDR1 is SGHDT and CDR2 is YYEEEE. The CDR3 length is 15 residues. For the CDR3, the DNA is TGTGCCAGCAGCCCCCGGGACAGCTCTGGAAACACCATATATTTT. Protein: CASSPRDSSGNTIYF. Full variable domain (outside the CDR3, taken from reference TRBV5-6 and TRBJ1-3): DAGVTQSPTHLIKTRGQQVTLRCSPKSGHDTVSWYQQALGQGPQFIFQYYEEEERQRGNFPDRFSGHQFPNYSSELNVNALLLGDSALYLCASSPRDSSGNTIYFGEGSWLTVV.

The rearrangement joins TRBV7-3 to TRBJ1-1; maybe TRBD1 (6 bases). V was trimmed by 0 bases and J by 8 bases, leaving 13 bases between them. This CDR3 region has 14 residues. Germline CDR1 and CDR2: SGHTA and FQGTGA. The CDR3 DNA sequence: TGTGCCAGCAGCTTAACTCTGGGGGCGAAAGAAGCTTTCTTT. This sequence encodes CASSLTLGAKEAFF. Full variable domain (missing parts from reference TRBV7-3 and TRBJ1-1): GAGVSQTPSNKVTEKGKYVELRCDPISGHTALYWYRQSLGQGPEFLIYFQGTGAADDSGLPNDRFFAVRPEGSVSTLKIQRTERGDSAVYLCASSLTLGAKEAFFGQGTRLTVV.